The clone carrying this T cell receptor beta chain turned up a few times. The data were obtained in a study of T-cell reconstitution after alpha-beta-depleted transplantation in children. J lost 8 bases, V lost 3 bases, and 5 bases had no gene match. The V gene's germline CDR1 is SGHVS and CDR2 FQNEAQ. The length of the CDR3 is 14 residues. A TCRbeta library incorporating unique molecular identifiers was prepared. TCRdb analysed the PCR reads with MiXCR anew, one entry per CDR3 protein. The data contain approximately 800,000 distinct CDR3 sequences, roughly 16% of them singletons. This specimen consisted of PBMCs, mostly from graft donor cells, obtained 360 days after TCRalphabeta/CD19-depleted stem cell transplant. The clonotype comes from a male patient aged 10 to 17 who had a stem cell transplant for acute lymphoblastic leukemia, so the T cells may come from the graft donor. The chain links TRBV7-8 to TRBJ2-7; TRBD2 matches 12 bases. The CDR3 loop reads CASSFGLAGTKQYF. The CDR3, as DNA: TGTGCCAGCAGCTTCGGACTAGCGGGAACGAAGCAGTACTTC.